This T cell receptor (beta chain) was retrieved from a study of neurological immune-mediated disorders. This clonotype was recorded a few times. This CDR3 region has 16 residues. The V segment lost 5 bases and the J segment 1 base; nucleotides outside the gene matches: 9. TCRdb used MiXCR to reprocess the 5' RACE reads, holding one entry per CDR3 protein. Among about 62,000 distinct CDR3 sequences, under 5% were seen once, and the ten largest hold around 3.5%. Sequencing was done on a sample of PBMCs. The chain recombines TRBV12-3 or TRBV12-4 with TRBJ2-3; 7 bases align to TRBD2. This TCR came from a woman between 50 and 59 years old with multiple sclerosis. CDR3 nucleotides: TGTGCCAGCAGTCCCCCCCGGGCGGGGGGCACAGATACGCAGTATTTT. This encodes CASSPPRAGGTDTQYF.